This T cell receptor (beta chain) was found in a study of blood T cell repertoires in COVID-19. Study as a whole: Samples of COVID-19 (acute and convalescent) were obtained from the United States, Italy and Spain. PBMCs, B-cell-depleted T cells, or T cells provided the cDNA or gDNA that made up the material.

V gave up 6 bases and J gave up 6 bases, with 12 bases separating them. Germline CDR1 and CDR2: SNHLY and FYNNEI. CDR3 length: 13 amino acids. TCRdb's copy holds only in-frame clones and misses some; the assay was immunoSEQ multiplex PCR. The table records roughly 11,000 clones, 75% to 90% of them present only once. Sequenced material: peripheral blood. The chain joins TRBV2 to TRBJ1-5; weak D call: TRBD1 (6 bases). The TCR originated in a human donor in a cohort sampled during active COVID-19. CDR3 bases: TGTGCCAGCAGCCGCGCCAGGGGTCAGCCCCAGCATTTT. Its protein product is CASSRARGQPQHF.